This TCR beta chain was identified in a study of T cells in Graves' hyperthyroidism and ophthalmopathy. This clonotype was seen at least ten times. Its antigen is still unknown. TCR beta CDR3 regions were amplified from RNA. Researchers ran a first-round RT-PCR on the TCR CDR3 using the HTBI primer set. TCRdb itself ran the multiplex PCR reads through MiXCR, one entry per CDR3 protein. Of approximately 560,000 distinct CDR3 sequences detected, 35% to 55% appear once; the ten largest clones hold about 7.8%. The CDR3 length is 14 residues. Germline CDR1 and CDR2: MGHDK and SYGVNS. V was pared by 3 bases and J by 4 bases, with 7 bases between. Findings and limits, study-wide: The model forecast ophthalmopathy, anticipating it by a median around 6.9 months before onset.

V usage is TRBV25-1 and J usage is TRBJ1-6; D is uncertain. Specimen: peripheral blood or thyroid tissue (not recorded which). The source is a woman in her late teens or twenties with Graves' hyperthyroidism. CDR3 amino acids: CASSEKAYNSPLHF. CDR3 coding DNA: TGTGCCAGCAGTGAGAAGGCTTATAATTCACCCCTCCACTTT.